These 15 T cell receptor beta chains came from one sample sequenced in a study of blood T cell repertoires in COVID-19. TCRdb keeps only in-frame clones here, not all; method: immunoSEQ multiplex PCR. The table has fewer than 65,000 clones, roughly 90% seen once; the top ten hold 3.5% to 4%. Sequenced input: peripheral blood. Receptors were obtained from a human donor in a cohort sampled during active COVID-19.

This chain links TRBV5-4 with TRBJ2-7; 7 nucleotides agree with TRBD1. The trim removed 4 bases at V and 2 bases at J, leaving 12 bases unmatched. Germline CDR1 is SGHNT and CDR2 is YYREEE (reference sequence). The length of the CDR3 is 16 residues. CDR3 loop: CASSPHPGTATYEQYF. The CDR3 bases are TGTGCCAGCAGCCCACACCCCGGGACAGCAACCTACGAGCAGTACTTC.

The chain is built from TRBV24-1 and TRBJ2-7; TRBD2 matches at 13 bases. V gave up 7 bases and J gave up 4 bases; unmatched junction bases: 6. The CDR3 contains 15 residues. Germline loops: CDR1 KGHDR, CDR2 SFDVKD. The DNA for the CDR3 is TGTGCCACCAGCTCGGGACTAGCGGGACCTTACGAGCAGTACTTC. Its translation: CATSSGLAGPYEQYF.

DNA of the CDR3: TGTGCCAGCAGCGACCTGGACGGGGAGTGGACCCAGTACTTC. It yields the protein CASSDLDGEWTQYF. This chain connects TRBV9 to TRBJ2-5; weak D call: TRBD2 (5 bases). V was shortened by 3 bases and J by 7 bases, with 16 bases between the two germline ends. The CDR3 length is 14 residues. CDR1 is SGDLS, CDR2 YYNGEE, per germline.

CDR3 region: CASSLLSGGEQYF. CDR3 bases: TGTGCCAGCAGCTTGTTATCCGGCGGGGAGCAGTACTTC. The genes are TRBV5-6 and TRBJ2-7; weak D call: TRBD2 (5 bases). Germline assignment: CDR1 SGHDT and CDR2 YYEEEE. Trimming pared 1 base from V and 7 bases from J, leaving 12 bases between. This CDR3 spans 13 amino acids.

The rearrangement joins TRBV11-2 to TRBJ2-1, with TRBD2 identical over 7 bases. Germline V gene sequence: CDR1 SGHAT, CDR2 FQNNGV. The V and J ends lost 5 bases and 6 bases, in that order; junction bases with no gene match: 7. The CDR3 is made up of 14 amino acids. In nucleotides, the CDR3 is TGTGCCAGCAGCGCACGATCTAGCGGCAATGAGCAGTTCTTC. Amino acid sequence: CASSARSSGNEQFF.

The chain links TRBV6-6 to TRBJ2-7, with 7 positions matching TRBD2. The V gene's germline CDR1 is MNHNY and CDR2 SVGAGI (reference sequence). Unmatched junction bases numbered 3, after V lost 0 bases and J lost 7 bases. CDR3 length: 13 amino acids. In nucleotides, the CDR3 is TGTGCCAGCAGTTACTCCTCTAGCGGAGAGCAGTACGTC. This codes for CASSYSSSGEQYV.

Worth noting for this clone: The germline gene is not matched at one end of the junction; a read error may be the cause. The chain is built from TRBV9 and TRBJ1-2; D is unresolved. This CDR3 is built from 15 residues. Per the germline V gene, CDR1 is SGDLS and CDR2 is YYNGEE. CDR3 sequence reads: CASSVGKGTDYSYTF. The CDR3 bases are TGTGCCAGCAGCGTAGGCAAGGGAACCGACTATAGCTACACCTTC. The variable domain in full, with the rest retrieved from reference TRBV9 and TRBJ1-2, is DSGVTQTPKHLITATGQRVTLRCSPRSGDLSVYWYQQSLDQGLQFLIQYYNGEERAKGNILERFSAQQFPDLHSELNLSSLELGDSALYFCASSVGKGTDYSYTFGSGTRLTVV.

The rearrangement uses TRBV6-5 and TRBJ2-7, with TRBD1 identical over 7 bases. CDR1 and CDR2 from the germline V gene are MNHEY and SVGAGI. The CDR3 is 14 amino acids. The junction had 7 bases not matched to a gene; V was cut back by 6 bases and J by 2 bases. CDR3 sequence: CASSSGQEPYEQYF. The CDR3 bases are TGTGCCAGCAGCTCAGGACAGGAACCCTACGAGCAGTACTTC.

CDR3 DNA: TGTGCCAGCAGTTACTCGACAGGGGGCTACGAGCAGTACTTC. As protein: CASSYSTGGYEQYF. The chain combines TRBV6-2 or TRBV6-3 with TRBJ2-7, with TRBD1 matching 9 bases. This CDR3 has 14 amino acids. Germline CDR1 and CDR2: MNHEY and SVGEGT. The V segment lost 0 bases and the J segment 3 bases; nucleotides outside the gene matches: 0.

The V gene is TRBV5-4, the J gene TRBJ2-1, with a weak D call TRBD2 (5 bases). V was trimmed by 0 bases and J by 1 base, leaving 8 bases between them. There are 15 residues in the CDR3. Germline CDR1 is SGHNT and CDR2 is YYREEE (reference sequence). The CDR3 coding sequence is TGTGCCAGCAGCTTGGGAGGGAGTTCCTACAATGAGCAGTTCTTC. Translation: CASSLGGSSYNEQFF. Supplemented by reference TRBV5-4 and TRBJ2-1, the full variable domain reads ETGVTQSPTHLIKTRGQQVTLRCSSQSGHNTVSWYQQALGQGPQFIFQYYREEENGRGNFPPRFSGLQFPNYSSELNVNALELDDSALYLCASSLGGSSYNEQFFGPGTRLTVL.

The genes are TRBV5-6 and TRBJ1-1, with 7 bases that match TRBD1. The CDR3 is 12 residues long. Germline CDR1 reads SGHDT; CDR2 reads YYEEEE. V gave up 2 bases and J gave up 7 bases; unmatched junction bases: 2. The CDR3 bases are TGTGCCAGCAGCTTATGGACAGGTGAAGCTTTCTTT. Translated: CASSLWTGEAFF. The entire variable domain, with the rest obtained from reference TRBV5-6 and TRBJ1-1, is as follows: DAGVTQSPTHLIKTRGQQVTLRCSPKSGHDTVSWYQQALGQGPQFIFQYYEEEERQRGNFPDRFSGHQFPNYSSELNVNALLLGDSALYLCASSLWTGEAFFGQGTRLTVV.

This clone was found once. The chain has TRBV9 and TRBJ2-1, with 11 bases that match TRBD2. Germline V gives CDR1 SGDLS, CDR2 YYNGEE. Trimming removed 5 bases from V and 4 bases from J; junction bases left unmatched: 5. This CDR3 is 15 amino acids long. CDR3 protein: CASRPLAGEYNEQFF. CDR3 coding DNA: TGTGCCAGCAGACCACTAGCGGGAGAGTACAATGAGCAGTTCTTC.

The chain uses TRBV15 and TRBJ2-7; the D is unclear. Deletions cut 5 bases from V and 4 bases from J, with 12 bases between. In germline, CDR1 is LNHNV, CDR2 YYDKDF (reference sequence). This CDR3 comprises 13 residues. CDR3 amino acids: CATSLRGSYEQYV. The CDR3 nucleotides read TGTGCCACCAGCCTGCGAGGAAGTTACGAGCAGTACGTC.

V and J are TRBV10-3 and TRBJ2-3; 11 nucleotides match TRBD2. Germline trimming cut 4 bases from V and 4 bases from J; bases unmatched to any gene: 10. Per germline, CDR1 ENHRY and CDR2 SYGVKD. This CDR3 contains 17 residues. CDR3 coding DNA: TGTGCCATCAGTGTCGGGACTAGCGGAGGCAAGTCAGATACGCAGTATTTT. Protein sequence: CAISVGTSGGKSDTQYF.

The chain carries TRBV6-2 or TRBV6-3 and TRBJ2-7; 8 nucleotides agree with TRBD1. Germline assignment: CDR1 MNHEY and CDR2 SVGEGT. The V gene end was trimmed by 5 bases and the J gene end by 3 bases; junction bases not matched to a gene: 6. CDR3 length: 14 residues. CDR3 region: CASSVQGAFYEQYF. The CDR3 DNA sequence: TGTGCCAGCAGTGTCCAGGGGGCTTTCTACGAGCAGTACTTC.